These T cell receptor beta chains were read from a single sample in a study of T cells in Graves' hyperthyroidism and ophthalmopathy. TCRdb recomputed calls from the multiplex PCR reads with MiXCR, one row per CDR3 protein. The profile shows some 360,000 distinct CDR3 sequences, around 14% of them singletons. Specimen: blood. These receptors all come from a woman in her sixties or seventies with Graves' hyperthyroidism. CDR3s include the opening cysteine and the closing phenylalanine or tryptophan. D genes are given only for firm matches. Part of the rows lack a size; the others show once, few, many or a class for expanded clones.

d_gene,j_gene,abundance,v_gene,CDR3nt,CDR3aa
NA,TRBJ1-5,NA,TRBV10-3,TGTGCCATCAGTCCGGGACGGGACTATCAGCCCCAGCATTTT,CAISPGRDYQPQHF
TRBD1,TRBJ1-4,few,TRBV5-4,TGTGCCAGCAGCTTGGGGGGACAGCTTGAAAAACTGTTTTTT,CASSLGGQLEKLFF
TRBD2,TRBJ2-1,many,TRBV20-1,TGCAGTGCTACCGGACTAGCGGGAGGGTACAATGAGCAGTTCTTC,CSATGLAGGYNEQFF
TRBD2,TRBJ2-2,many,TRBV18,TGTGCCAGCTCACCACCGGCGGGGGACACCGGGGAGCTGTTTTTT,CASSPPAGDTGELFF
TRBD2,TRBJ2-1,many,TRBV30,TGTGCCTGGAGTGCGGGGGGACCGACCAATGAGCAGTTCTTC,CAWSAGGPTNEQFF
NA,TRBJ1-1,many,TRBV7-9,TGTGCCAGCAGCTTAGCGGTTAAAAAGTTTGAAGCTTTCTTT,CASSLAVKKFEAFF
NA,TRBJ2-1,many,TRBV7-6,TGTGCCAGCAGCCCCCAGTACAGGTTCTACAATGAGCAGTTCTTC,CASSPQYRFYNEQFF
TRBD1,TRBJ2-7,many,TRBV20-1,TGCAGTGCTAGAGATCCGGGACAGGGCTCCTACGAGCAGTACTTC,CSARDPGQGSYEQYF
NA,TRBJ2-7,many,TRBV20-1,TGCAGTGCCACAGGTGCCTCGGGACTTTCCTACGAGCAGTACTTC,CSATGASGLSYEQYF
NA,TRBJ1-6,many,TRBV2,TGTGCCAGCAGTGTCCAGCGGAGGGGACATTCACCCCTCCACTTT,CASSVQRRGHSPLHF
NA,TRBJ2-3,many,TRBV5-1,TGCGCCAGCAGCCCCGGGGGCTGGGGCACAGATACGCAGTATTTT,CASSPGGWGTDTQYF
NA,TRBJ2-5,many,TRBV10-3,TGTGCCATCAGTGAAACTAGCACCCAAGAGACCCAGTACTTC,CAISETSTQETQYF
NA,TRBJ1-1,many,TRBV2,TGTGCCAGCAGTGAATGGGACACCTACACTGAAGCTTTCTTT,CASSEWDTYTEAFF
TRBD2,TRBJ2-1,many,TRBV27,TGTGCCAGCAGTTTAAAGACTAGCCGACTAAGCTCCTACAATGAGCAGTTCTTC,CASSLKTSRLSSYNEQFF
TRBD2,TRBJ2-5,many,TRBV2,TGTGCCAGCCATGGGGGGGGGGAAGAGACCCAGTACTTC,CASHGGGEETQYF
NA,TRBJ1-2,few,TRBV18,TGTGCCAGCTCACCTTCGGACAGCCACAACTATGGCTACACCTTC,CASSPSDSHNYGYTF
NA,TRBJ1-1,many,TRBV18,TGTGCCAGCTCACCATCCATGCGTCCGTGGGACACTGAAGCTTTCTTT,CASSPSMRPWDTEAFF
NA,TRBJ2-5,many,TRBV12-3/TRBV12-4,TGTGCCAGCAGTATAGGTTGGGAGACCCAGTACTTC,CASSIGWETQYF
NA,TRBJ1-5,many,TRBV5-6,TGTGCCAGCAGCCAAAGACGGCTCCTTAGGCATAGCAATCAGCCCCAGCATTTT,CASSQRRLLRHSNQPQHF
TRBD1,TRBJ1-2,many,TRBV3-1,TGTGCCAGCAGCCATTCAGGGGGCGTGTTTGGCTACACCTTC,CASSHSGGVFGYTF
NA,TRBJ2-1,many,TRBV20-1,TGCAGTGCTAGAGTCGGGGACAATGAGCAGTTCTTC,CSARVGDNEQFF
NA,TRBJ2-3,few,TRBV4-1,TGCGCCAGCAGCCAAGTAGGGGATAGCACAGATACGCAGTATTTT,CASSQVGDSTDTQYF
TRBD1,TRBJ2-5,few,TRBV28,TGTGCCAGCAGCAACGGACAGGTGGAGACCCAGTACTTC,CASSNGQVETQYF
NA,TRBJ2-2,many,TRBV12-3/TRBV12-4,TGTGCCAGCAGACTTCGGGGCCGTTGGGAGCTGTTTTTT,CASRLRGRWELFF
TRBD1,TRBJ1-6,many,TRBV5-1,TGCGCCAGCAAGCTTGCCTGGGACAGTTCTTCACCCCTCCACTTT,CASKLAWDSSSPLHF
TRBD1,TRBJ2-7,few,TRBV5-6,TGTGCCAGCAGCCGTGGGGACAGAGCCTACGAGCAGTACTTC,CASSRGDRAYEQYF
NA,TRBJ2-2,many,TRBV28,TGTGCCAGCAGGGAACTGGGGGGAAGGGACACCGGGGAGCTGTTTTTT,CASRELGGRDTGELFF
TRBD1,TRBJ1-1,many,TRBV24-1,TGTGCCACCAGTCAGAGGGGGCATAGCACTGAAGCTTTCTTT,CATSQRGHSTEAFF
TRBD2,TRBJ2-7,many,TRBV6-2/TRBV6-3,TGTGCCAGCAGTTACTCGTCTAGCGGGGGGTACGAGCAGTACTTC,CASSYSSSGGYEQYF
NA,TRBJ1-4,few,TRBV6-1,TGTGCCAGCAGCGCCCCCGTCGAGGGAGAAAAACTGTTTTTT,CASSAPVEGEKLFF
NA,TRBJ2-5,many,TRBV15,TGTGCCACCAGCAGGCATGGGGCCGGCCCCCAAGAGACCCAGTACTTC,CATSRHGAGPQETQYF
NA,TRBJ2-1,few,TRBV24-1,TGTGCCACCAGTGATCCGAGGGCCGGGGCCTACAATGAGCAGTTCTTC,CATSDPRAGAYNEQFF
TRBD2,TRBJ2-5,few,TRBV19,TGTGCCAGTAAACGGGGAGGGGAAGGAGAGACCCAGTACTTC,CASKRGGEGETQYF
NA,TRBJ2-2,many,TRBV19,TGTGCCAGTCAAGGTCGTGCAGGGCGGTCCGGGGAGCTGTTTTTT,CASQGRAGRSGELFF
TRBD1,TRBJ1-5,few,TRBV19,TGTGCCAGTACTACCCACAGGGGGCGAGGTCAGCCCCAGCATTTT,CASTTHRGRGQPQHF
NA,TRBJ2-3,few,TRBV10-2,TGCGCCAGCAGTGATTCCGGGGATACGCAGTATTTT,CASSDSGDTQYF
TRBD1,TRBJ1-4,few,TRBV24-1,TGTGCCACCAGTGATGGGGGACAGGGAGGTGAAAAACTGTTTTTT,CATSDGGQGGEKLFF
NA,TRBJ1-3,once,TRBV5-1,TGCGCCAGCAGATTCTCCGAGGGGAACACCATATATTTT,CASRFSEGNTIYF
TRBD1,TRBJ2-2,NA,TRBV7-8,TGTGCCAGCAGCAAGGACAGGTTGAGCACCGGGGAGCTGTTTTTT,CASSKDRLSTGELFF
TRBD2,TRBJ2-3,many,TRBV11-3,TGTGCCAGCAGTTCCGGGACTAGCGTATTATCAGATACGCAGTATTTT,CASSSGTSVLSDTQYF
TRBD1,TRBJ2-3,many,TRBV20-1,TGCAGTGCTAGAGGGGACAGGTCCACAGATACGCAGTATTTT,CSARGDRSTDTQYF
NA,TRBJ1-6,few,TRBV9,TGTGCCAGCAGCGTAGATAGGTCACCCCTCCACTTT,CASSVDRSPLHF
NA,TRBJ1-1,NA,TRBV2,TGTGCCAACCGGAGGAGAGATGAAGCTTTCTTT,CANRRRDEAFF
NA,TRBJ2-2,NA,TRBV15,TGTGCCACCAGCAGAAATGCGGTTCACACGAACACCGGGGAGCTGTTTTTT,CATSRNAVHTNTGELFF
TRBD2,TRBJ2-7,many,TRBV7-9,TGTGCCAGCACCGATGCGGGGGCCTACGAGCAGTACTTC,CASTDAGAYEQYF
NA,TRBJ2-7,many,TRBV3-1,TGTGCCAGCAGCCAAGACTTCGAGCAGTACTTC,CASSQDFEQYF
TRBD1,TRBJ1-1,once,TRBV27,TGTGCCAGCAGGCCTCACACAGGGGGCGAAACTGAAGCTTTCTTT,CASRPHTGGETEAFF
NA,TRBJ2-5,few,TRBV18,TGTGCCAGCCCACCACCAACAGCCCTCAAAGAGACCCAGTACTTC,CASPPPTALKETQYF
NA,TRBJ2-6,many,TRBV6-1,TGTGCCAGCAGGGGACAATTCTCTGGGGCCAACGTCCTGACTTTC,CASRGQFSGANVLTF
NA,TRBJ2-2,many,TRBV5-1,TGCGCCAGCAGCTTGGCGGCAGTAAACACCGGGGAGCTGTTTTTT,CASSLAAVNTGELFF
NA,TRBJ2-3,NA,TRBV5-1,TGCGCCAGCAGCTGGGGGGGGCTAGCGGAGCTCACAGATACGCAGTATTTT,CASSWGGLAELTDTQYF
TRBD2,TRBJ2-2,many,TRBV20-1,TGCAGTGCTAGAGATCTGAGGAAGCGGGGGAACACCGGGGAGCTGTTTTTT,CSARDLRKRGNTGELFF
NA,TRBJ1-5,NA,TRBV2,TGTGCCAGCACGCGCGCTAGTCAAAATCAGCCCCAGCATTTT,CASTRASQNQPQHF
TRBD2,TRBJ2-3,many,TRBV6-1,TGTGCCAGCCTGGGACTAGCGGGAGTCAGAACTAGCACAGATACGCAGTATTTT,CASLGLAGVRTSTDTQYF
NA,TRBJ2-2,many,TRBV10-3,TGTGCCATCAGTGCGGGACGAGCGAACACCGGGGAGCTGTTTTTT,CAISAGRANTGELFF